The entry that follows covers one T cell receptor (beta chain) sequence. The sample belongs to a study of PD-L1 blockade in urothelial cancer. Study-level background: About 90% of the 29 patients were men who had bladder-origin urothelial cancer. Each blood sample yielded a median of roughly 150,000 T cells.

Generated by immunoSEQ multiplex PCR, the TCRdb table keeps only in-frame clones and is missing some. Of approximately 110,000 clones listed, under 95% are singletons. Looked up from germline, CDR1 is SGHDT and CDR2 is YYEEEE. Between the trimmed V and J ends, which lost 4 bases and 2 bases, there was a span of 13 bases. The CDR3 loop spans 14 amino acids. The time point was: peripheral blood 6 weeks after treatment start. There were between 1 and 8 samples from each patient, taken pretreatment and on-treatment. The chain is built from TRBV5-6 and TRBJ2-7; D unclear. This clonotype was sampled from a man between 60 and 70 years old with urothelial cancer. The sequencing here drew on PBMCs, taken around atezolizumab (anti-PD-L1) treatment. The CDR3 here is CASSTLQFPYEQYF. The CDR3 DNA reads as TGTGCCAGCAGCACGCTGCAGTTCCCCTACGAGCAGTACTTC. Supplemented by reference TRBV5-6 and TRBJ2-7, the full variable domain reads DAGVTQSPTHLIKTRGQQVTLRCSPKSGHDTVSWYQQALGQGPQFIFQYYEEEERQRGNFPDRFSGHQFPNYSSELNVNALLLGDSALYLCASSTLQFPYEQYFGPGTRLTVT.